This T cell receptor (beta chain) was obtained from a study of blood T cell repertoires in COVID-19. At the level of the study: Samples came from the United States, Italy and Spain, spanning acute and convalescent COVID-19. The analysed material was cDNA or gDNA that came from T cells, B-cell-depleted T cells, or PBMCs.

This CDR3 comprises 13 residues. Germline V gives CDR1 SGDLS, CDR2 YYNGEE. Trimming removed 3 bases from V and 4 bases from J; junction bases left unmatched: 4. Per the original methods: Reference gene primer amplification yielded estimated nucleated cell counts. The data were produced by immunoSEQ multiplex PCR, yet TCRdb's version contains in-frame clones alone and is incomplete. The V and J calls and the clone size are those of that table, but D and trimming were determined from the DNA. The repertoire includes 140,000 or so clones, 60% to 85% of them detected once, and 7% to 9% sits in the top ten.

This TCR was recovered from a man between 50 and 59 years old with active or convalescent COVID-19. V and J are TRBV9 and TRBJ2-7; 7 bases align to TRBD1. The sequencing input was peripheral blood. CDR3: CASSAGQDYEQYF. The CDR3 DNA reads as TGTGCCAGCAGCGCCGGACAGGATTACGAGCAGTACTTC.